This entry lists 21 T cell receptor beta chains sequenced from one sample in a study of regulatory T cells in long-lasting Graves disease. Time point given: newly diagnosed GD, antithyroid drugs for less than 3 months. Making the TCR library involved RNA that had been extracted from PBMCs. iRepertoire HTBI primers and Arm-PCR of CDR3 regions built TCR beta libraries. TCRdb ran MiXCR on the multiplex PCR reads and lists one entry per CDR3 protein. The repertoire has roughly 610,000 distinct CDR3 sequences, 15% to 20% of them found once; the top ten carry 18%. These records were also assigned to another study, of T cells in Graves' hyperthyroidism and ophthalmopathy.

Sequencing used peripheral blood mononuclear cells (PBMCs), obtained at new diagnosis, from a patient treated with antithyroid drugs. Every receptor here comes from a woman aged 25 to 45 with Graves disease.

This clonotype has more than one count but fewer than ten. This sequence joins TRBV5-8 and TRBJ2-3; a possible D gene is TRBD2 (5 bases). The V gene's germline CDR1 is SGHTS and CDR2 YDEGEE. The CDR3 has 16 residues. The ends were cut back, 0 bases at V and 2 bases at J, with 13 bases in the middle. The CDR3 DNA reads TGTGCCAGCAGCTTGGCCGCTAGCCGGAACACAGATACGCAGTATTTT. Its protein product is CASSLAASRNTDTQYF.

This chain connects TRBV9 to TRBJ2-3; 8 bases match TRBD1. The germline V gene has CDR1 SGDLS and CDR2 YYNGEE. J was trimmed by 5 bases and V by 2 bases; bases with no gene match: 7. This CDR3 has 15 amino acids. The CDR3 DNA reads TGTGCCAGCAGCGTTGATGGGACAGGAGGAGATACGCAGTATTTT. Translation: CASSVDGTGGDTQYF.

This clonotype was seen a few times. CDR3 DNA sequence: TGTGCCATCAGTGAAGATCTCGGTTCCTACGAGCAGTACTTC. Protein: CAISEDLGSYEQYF. The chain links TRBV10-3 to TRBJ2-7; no clear D. Trimming removed 3 bases from V and 1 base from J, with 10 bases in between. This CDR3 has 14 amino acids. Germline CDR1 reads ENHRY; CDR2 reads SYGVKD.

This clonotype was seen at least ten times. V gene TRBV6-9 combines with J gene TRBJ1-5; D may be TRBD1 (5 bases). The CDR3 length is 17 residues. CDR1 and CDR2 from the germline V gene are MNHGY and SVAAGI. V was cut by 3 bases and J by 7 bases, with 22 bases left in between. In nucleotides, the CDR3 is TGTGCCAGCAGTTACACCCCCCTACCACAGGCGGGCCAGCCCCAGCATTTT. It yields the protein CASSYTPLPQAGQPQHF.

The chain recombines TRBV27 with TRBJ1-2, with 8 bases fitting TRBD1. From germline, CDR1 is MNHEY and CDR2 SMNVEV (reference sequence). This CDR3 is built from 16 residues. J gave up 4 bases and V 0 bases, and 7 bases lay outside the gene matches. The CDR3 DNA sequence: TGTGCCAGCAGTTTATCTACAGGGGGTCGGGGCTATGGCTACACCTTC. Protein sequence: CASSLSTGGRGYGYTF.

At least ten counts were recorded for this clonotype. This sequence joins TRBV20-1 and TRBJ2-7; D may be TRBD2 (5 bases). CDR1 and CDR2 from the germline V gene are DFQATT and SNEGSKA (reference sequence). V was clipped by 5 bases and J by 3 bases, with 17 bases between them. This CDR3 contains 14 residues. The CDR3 nucleotides read TGCAGTGCTTCAAGCGACCGTGCGGGCTACGAGCAGTACTTC. Amino acids: CSASSDRAGYEQYF.

As for this clonotype: Germline and junction disagree at one end, which may indicate a read error. The chain has TRBV7-6 and TRBJ2-3, with 7 nucleotides matching TRBD1. This CDR3 spans 14 amino acids. Germline CDR1 is SGHVS and CDR2 is FNYEAQ. The CDR3 reads CASSLGARTGTQYF. The CDR3 nucleotides read TGTGCCAGCAGCTTGGGGGCGCGGACAGGTACGCAGTATTTT.

This clonotype was counted ten times or more. This sequence joins TRBV28 and TRBJ2-7; D perhaps matches TRBD1 (5 bases). The CDR3 length is 12 residues. Germline-derived CDR1 and CDR2 are MDHEN and SYDVKM. Trimming took off 1 base at V and 6 bases at J, with 7 bases between the two ends. The CDR3 loop is CASSLSGSEQYF. The DNA of the CDR3 is TGTGCCAGCAGTTTATCAGGGTCCGAGCAGTACTTC.

V and J are TRBV28 and TRBJ2-2, with TRBD1 matching 9 bases. The trim removed 3 bases at V and 7 bases at J, leaving 6 bases unmatched. The CDR3 loop spans 15 amino acids. Germline CDR1 MDHEN, CDR2 SYDVKM. CDR3 region: CASSLGDRADGELFF. In nucleotides, the CDR3 is TGTGCCAGCAGTTTGGGGGACAGGGCAGACGGGGAGCTGTTTTTT. The complete variable domain, with remaining parts taken from reference TRBV28 and TRBJ2-2, reads DVKVTQSSRYLVKRTGEKVFLECVQDMDHENMFWYRQDPGLGLRLIYFSYDVKMKEKGDIPEGYSVSREKKERFSLILESASTNQTSMYLCASSLGDRADGELFFGEGSRLTVL.

In this sample, this clonotype turned up many times. The chain uses TRBV15 and TRBJ2-7, with 7 nucleotides matching TRBD2. This CDR3 has 14 residues. Germline CDR1 LNHNV, CDR2 YYDKDF (reference sequence). V shed 2 bases and J 6 bases; nucleotides not matched to a gene: 7. For the CDR3, the DNA is TGTGCCACCAGCAGAAGGGCTAGCGGCCTCGAGCAGTACTTC. This translates into CATSRRASGLEQYF.

In its sample, this clonotype was seen many times. The V and J genes are TRBV12-5 and TRBJ2-2, with 9 nucleotides matching TRBD1. CDR1 and CDR2 (germline): LGHNT, FRNRAP. V lost 6 bases and J lost 8; bases outside the gene matches: 7. This CDR3 spans 14 amino acids. The CDR3 loop is CASGPGQGAGELFF. CDR3 in DNA: TGTGCTAGTGGGCCGGGACAGGGAGCTGGGGAGCTGTTTTTT. The full variable domain, completed using reference TRBV12-5 and TRBJ2-2, is DARVTQTPRHKVTEMGQEVTMRCQPILGHNTVFWYRQTMMQGLELLAYFRNRAPLDDSGMPKDRFSAEMPDATLATLKIQPSEPRDSAVYFCASGPGQGAGELFFGEGSRLTVL.

This clonotype has ten or more counts. This chain connects TRBV28 to TRBJ1-5, with 8 bases aligning to TRBD1. This CDR3 is built from 15 residues. With V trimmed by 3 bases and J by 6 bases, 7 bases remained unmatched. Germline CDR1 MDHEN, CDR2 SYDVKM. CDR3 sequence (DNA): TGTGCCAGCAGTTTCTCAGGGGGCCGGGGTCAGCCCCAGCATTTT. Protein product: CASSFSGGRGQPQHF.

This clonotype appeared many times. Relative to the germline gene, one junction end is altered; a read error may explain this. The chain links TRBV11-1 to TRBJ2-1; D call uncertain. The germline gives CDR1 SGHAT, CDR2 FQDESV (reference sequence). The CDR3 consists of 12 residues. The CDR3 here is CASSFGLGPLAF. In DNA form, the CDR3 reads TGTGCCAGCAGCTTTGGGCTAGGCCCTCTGGCCTTC.

In this sample, this clonotype turned up many times. The J gene is TRBJ2-1, the V gene TRBV10-3; a possible D gene is TRBD2 (6 bases). Trimming took off 4 bases at V and 3 bases at J, with 13 bases between the two ends. CDR1 ENHRY and CDR2 SYGVKD come from the germline V gene. The length of the CDR3 is 15 residues. CDR3 protein: CAISAGEAVYNEQFF. DNA for the CDR3: TGTGCCATCAGTGCGGGAGAGGCCGTCTACAATGAGCAGTTCTTC.

This clonotype was observed many times. DNA for the CDR3: TGTGCCAGCAGTTACGGACAGAAATATGGCTACACCTTC. It specifies CASSYGQKYGYTF. This chain joins TRBV6-2 or TRBV6-3 and TRBJ1-2; D perhaps matches TRBD1 (6 bases). CDR3 length: 13 amino acids. V gave up 2 bases and J gave up 5 bases, with 9 bases separating them. Germline lookup yields CDR1 MNHEY and CDR2 SVGEGT.

This clonotype was detected only a few times. The genes are TRBV27 and TRBJ2-1; TRBD2 matches at 7 bases. The V segment lost 7 bases and the J segment 4 bases; nucleotides outside the gene matches: 13. Germline loops: CDR1 MNHEY, CDR2 SMNVEV (reference sequence). The CDR3 contains 16 residues. The CDR3 loop reads CASTYQGGRDYNEQFF. CDR3 nucleotide sequence: TGTGCCAGCACCTATCAGGGCGGGAGAGATTACAATGAGCAGTTCTTC.

This clonotype was seen a few times. The chain has TRBV20-1 and TRBJ2-1; 7 bases agree with TRBD1. Germline CDR1 and CDR2: DFQATT and SNEGSKA (reference sequence). V was clipped by 5 bases and J by 4 bases; unmatched bases: 17. CDR3 size: 17 residues. The CDR3 coding sequence is TGCAGTGCTGGCGTTTTCGGTAGGGGGCCATCATACAATGAGCAGTTCTTC. It yields the protein CSAGVFGRGPSYNEQFF.

The chain joins TRBV2 to TRBJ2-5, with D perhaps assigned TRBD1 or TRBD2 (5 bases each). This CDR3 has 16 residues. V lost 2 bases and J lost 1, with 14 bases in between. Germline CDR1 is SNHLY and CDR2 is FYNNEI. As DNA, the CDR3 is TGTGCCAGCAGTGAACGGGACGGAGCCAGCCAAGAGACCCAGTACTTC. This translates into CASSERDGASQETQYF. The full variable domain, completed using reference TRBV2 and TRBJ2-5, is EPEVTQTPSHQVTQMGQEVILRCVPISNHLYFYWYRQILGQKVEFLVSFYNNEISEKSEIFDDQFSVERPDGSNFTLKIRSTKLEDSAMYFCASSERDGASQETQYFGPGTRLLVL.

This rearrangement joins TRBV7-9 to TRBJ2-1, with TRBD2 matching over 7 bases. The CDR3 is 15 amino acids. Germline V CDR1 and CDR2: SEHNR, FQNEAQ (reference sequence). With V trimmed by 3 bases and J by 5 bases, 7 bases remained unmatched. The chain's CDR3 is CASSFGGRSNNEQFF. DNA for the CDR3: TGTGCCAGCAGCTTTGGCGGGAGAAGTAACAATGAGCAGTTCTTC. Using reference TRBV7-9 and TRBJ2-1 for the parts outside the CDR3, the full variable domain is DTGVSQNPRHKITKRGQNVTFRCDPISEHNRLYWYRQTLGQGPEFLTYFQNEAQLEKSRLLSDRFSAERPKGSFSTLEIQRTEQGDSAMYLCASSFGGRSNNEQFFGPGTRLTVL.

This clonotype was observed many times. V is TRBV11-2 and J is TRBJ2-3; 7 bases agree with TRBD1. CDR1 SGHAT and CDR2 FQNNGV come from the germline V gene. This CDR3 spans 14 amino acids. V was pared by 8 bases and J by 8 bases, with 13 bases of the junction left unmatched. CDR3 sequence reads: CASRGQVGLRTQYF. CDR3 coding DNA: TGTGCCAGCCGCGGACAGGTGGGATTGCGTACGCAGTATTTT.

This clonotype was seen repeatedly, ten times or more. J is TRBJ2-5 and V is TRBV20-1, with 9 bases matching TRBD1. Germline CDR1 DFQATT, CDR2 SNEGSKA (reference sequence). V shed 4 bases, J shed 0 bases, and the junction held 9 bases outside the gene matches. CDR3 length: 16 residues. CDR3 sequence: CSATTGGVADQETQYF. CDR3 DNA: TGCAGTGCTACTACAGGGGGCGTCGCGGACCAAGAGACCCAGTACTTC.